This T cell receptor (beta chain) was sequenced during a study of response to subunit inactivated influenza vaccine (dated by TCRdb to between 2017 and 2018). Turning to the overall study: To follow how T cells responded to a trivalent subunit inactivated influenza vaccine, the researchers relied on deep quantitative profiling of the T cell receptor repertoire. What the work shows at the level of the full study, not this receptor alone: It was suggested by the authors that each seasonal influenza vaccination may recruit only a limited number of new T cells.

The germline V gene (reference sequence) specifies SEHNR as CDR1 and FQNEAQ as CDR2. At the junction V is shortened by 7 bases and J by 10 bases; bases outside the gene matches: 4. The CDR3 goes from the cysteine to the phenylalanine over 12 residues. The retained sequence is limited to the CDR3, 36 bases, with the frame set at the first base. Library preparation employed RT-PCR. The sample was run on an Illumina HiSeq 2500. TCRdb trimmed the raw reads at Q25, called clones with MiXCR and kept productive beta chains. Every entry covers one CDR3 protein and lists the most common genes and DNA from its rows. This sample has about 190,000 distinct CDR3 sequences in its table, and around 15% of those were observed once. The leading ten clones occupy approximately 30% of the sample. This clonotype was observed many times. What antigen it recognizes has not been identified. No qualities accompany the bases; no much larger clone lies one base away.

Material: CD8+ T cells sorted from PBMCs, obtained less than 6 days after vaccination. The receptor's source is a man over 45 who received an inactivated influenza vaccine. Donor details come from another sample of the same person, matched by shared clones. The chain couples TRBV7-9 to TRBJ2-1, and 10 junctional nucleotides match TRBD1. The CDR3 loop reads CASKDRGWEQFF. The DNA is as follows: TGTGCCAGCAAGGACAGGGGGTGGGAGCAGTTCTTC.